This record looks at one T cell receptor beta chain sequence and its context. Many counts were recorded for this clonotype. Its antigen target is currently unknown. No per-base quality is available; no much larger clone lies one base away. Per the publication, the time point label means: newly diagnosed GD, antithyroid drugs for less than 3 months. For both TCR sequencing and RNA sequencing, RNA was extracted from PBMCs using TRIzol. The diagnosis of Graves' disease followed American Thyroid Association guidelines. Recruitment of patients was carried out at an endocrinology department in Xi'an, China. Each patient gave about 9.1 milliliters of peripheral blood, collected in an EDTA anticoagulant tube. Ficoll Paque Plus density gradient separation was used to isolate PBMCs, and no further T cell sorting was done. RNA quality was checked with an Agilent 2100 Bioanalyzer and agarose gel, and concentration with a NanoDrop 2000.

Library preparation was by multiplex PCR. Sequencing was carried out with an Illumina HiSeq 4000. CDR3 regions were amplified by Arm-PCR with iRepertoire HTBI primers to construct TCR beta libraries. Gel purification was performed on PCR products prior to sequencing. The authors processed their data as follows. Gene usage analysis of CDR3 amino acid clonotypes used the approximately 62 TRBV and 11 to 15 TRBJ segments found across samples. COPE and FqMerger were used to merge filtered high-quality paired reads into contigs. BLAST was used to align contigs to the IMGT TRBV, TRBD and TRBJ reference genes, and CDR3 was defined following IMGT. Any clonotype with a frequency above 0.1% was counted as a highly expanded clone. Shannon entropy served as the measure of repertoire diversity, while the Gini coefficient captured V-J evenness. A clonotype found in more than one individual was treated as public. The public reads were quality trimmed at Q25 with fastp and then assembled into clones with MiXCR by TCRdb, keeping productive beta chains. All rows with the same CDR3 protein become a single entry with the most common DNA and genes. V and J calls and clone size were set by TCRdb, not the authors. Here the sample has about 380,000 distinct CDR3 sequences; 15% to 19% occur a single time. About 20% of the sample is held by the ten biggest clonotypes.

The data originate from a study of regulatory T cells in long-lasting Graves disease (dated by TCRdb to about 2021). At the level of the whole study: In the newly diagnosed Graves' disease group, patients had been taking antithyroid drugs for less than 3 months. Peripheral blood TCR sequencing and RNA sequencing compared persistent Graves' disease patients with newly diagnosed Graves' disease patients. A total of about 33 samples underwent TCR sequencing, from some 13 patients with persistent Graves' disease and some 20 patients with newly diagnosed Graves' disease. The study took place in China and was registered as a clinical trial. Findings and caveats that apply to the study as a whole: As a limitation, the authors acknowledged that the small sample size may reduce accuracy. TRBV28, TRBJ1-2 and TRBJ2-5 were preferentially used in persistent disease, while TRBV20-1 and TRBJ2-1 were favored in newly diagnosed disease. Only peripheral blood was studied, because thyroid tissue, the primary lesion, was inaccessible. Compared with newly diagnosed patients, persistent Graves' disease patients had lower TCR Shannon entropy and fewer highly expanded clones, which suggests clonal expansion. A larger number of public clonotypes was shared among persistent patients (about 2,700) than among newly diagnosed patients (around 880). Sequencing and analysis were restricted to the TCR beta chain.

V is pruned by 0 bases and J by 5 bases, leaving 5 bases of the junction without a gene match. The CDR3 has 15 amino acids, counting the end cysteine and phenylalanine. Only the CDR3 portion is preserved as DNA: 45 bases, with reading frame beginning at the first base. The germline V gene (reference sequence) provides CDR1 LNHNV and CDR2 YYDKDF. The receptor was isolated from a female donor with Graves disease. The material sequenced was peripheral blood mononuclear cells (PBMCs), taken at new diagnosis, from a patient treated with antithyroid drugs. The V and J genes are TRBV15 and TRBJ2-7; 9 bases in between match TRBD1. CDR3 region: CATSRDPGQGHEQYF. In nucleotides, the sequence is TGTGCCACCAGCAGAGATCCGGGACAGGGTCACGAGCAGTACTTC. Beyond the CDR3, the reference TRBV15 and TRBJ2-7 genes provide the residues; the full variable domain reads: DAMVIQNPRYQVTQFGKPVTLSCSQTLNHNVMYWYQQKSSQAPKLLFHYYDKDFNNEADTPDNFQSRRPNTSFCFLDIRSPGLGDTAMYLCATSRDPGQGHEQYFGPGTRLTVT.